This T cell receptor (beta chain) was sequenced in a study of blood T cell repertoires in COVID-19. Study overall: Sites across the United States, Italy and Spain contributed samples from acute and convalescent COVID-19. Sources were T cells, B-cell-depleted T cells, or PBMCs; the material itself was cDNA or gDNA.

V lost 4 bases to trimming and J lost 4 bases, with 23 bases between them. Germline V gene lookup returns CDR1 SEHNR and CDR2 FQNEAQ (reference sequence). This CDR3 is 17 amino acids long. Enrolled during active infection, Seattle patients were then followed longitudinally. As processed by the authors: Researchers report that nucleated cell counts were estimated from reference gene primer amplification. The data were produced by immunoSEQ multiplex PCR, yet TCRdb's version contains in-frame clones alone and is incomplete. V, J and clone size reflect that table, while D and trimming were determined from the DNA. The sample contains fewer than 200,000 clones, around 90% of which appear only once.

The V and J genes are TRBV7-9 and TRBJ2-7, with D hard to call. This sequence originates from a woman at least 80 years old with COVID-19, enrolled during active disease. Sequenced input: peripheral blood. The CDR3 region has the DNA TGTGCCAGCAGCTACGCAGGTGACACCATCACCATTTACGAGCAGTACTTC. It is translated as CASSYAGDTITIYEQYF.